Here is one TCR beta chain with its context. As yet, its antigen is unknown. Primers for the PCR totalled 60 Vbeta and 13 Jbeta. Assay: immunoSEQ multiplex PCR; the TCRdb copy retains only in-frame clones and omits some. The data include about 160,000 clones; the top ten clones carry 1.5% to 2%. This sample was taken from a study of cytomegalovirus exposure and HLA in healthy donors. Study-wide results and caveats: Rarity characterized most TCR sequences, yet some public TCRs appeared in many donors. Within an earlier analysis, most TCR beta V segments proved productive either about 87% or about 30% of the time.

This receptor was obtained from a woman in her forties or fifties in good health and CMV-seronegative. Sequencing input: PBMCs.

The CDR3 DNA reads as TGTGCCAGCAGCTTAATGCAGCAAGAGACCCAGTACTTC. Translation gives CASSLMQQETQYF. The rearrangement uses TRBV7-9 and TRBJ2-5; no clear D. The V gene lost 2 bases and the J gene lost 2 bases, with 6 bases spanning the gap. Germline V gene lookup returns CDR1 SEHNR and CDR2 FQNEAQ (reference sequence). The CDR3 covers 13 residues. The full variable domain, completed using reference TRBV7-9 and TRBJ2-5, is DTGVSQNPRHKITKRGQNVTFRCDPISEHNRLYWYRQTLGQGPEFLTYFQNEAQLEKSRLLSDRFSAERPKGSFSTLEIQRTEQGDSAMYLCASSLMQQETQYFGPGTRLLVL.